This T cell receptor (beta chain) was observed in a study of radiation and T cells in renal cell carcinoma. Notes on the study in general: No pretreatment tumor biopsies were available for baseline clonotypes.

The CDR3 loop spans 13 amino acids. Germline V gives CDR1 KGHSH, CDR2 LQKENI. Trimming removed 1 base from V and 4 bases from J; junction bases left unmatched: 0. This table comes from immunoSEQ multiplex PCR, and its TCRdb copy is limited to in-frame clones, with some not included. The sample shows tens of thousands of clones, roughly 80% of them seen only once. As for time point: blood 2 weeks post-SBRT. Specified treatment: 15 Gy SBRT to primary tumor, nephrectomy 4 weeks later. This renal cell carcinoma was of the clear cell type. This clone was detected only a few times. Its antigen is not identified.

The receptor was derived from a man in his sixties with renal cell carcinoma. The sequences come from blood, collected from a patient whose treatment included radiotherapy and nephrectomy. The rearrangement links TRBV18 to TRBJ1-2, with TRBD1 matching over 7 bases. CDR3 in DNA: TGTGCCAGCTCACCACGGGACAGCTATGGCTACACCTTC. This translates into CASSPRDSYGYTF.